One and the same sample provided the 14 T cell receptor beta chains below, sequenced in a study of vaccination and CD4 T cells after COVID-19. Treatment reported: roughly 11-day PBMC culture with coronavirus spike peptide pools or control peptides (ViraFEST assay). These TCRs' antigens remain unknown. Cultured CD4+ T-cell DNA underwent Oncomine TCR Beta short-read sequencing. TCRdb re-derived calls from the PCR reads in MiXCR, one entry per CDR3 protein. The repertoire consists of 9,500 to 15,000 distinct CDR3 sequences, with 30% to 40% occurring once and the leading ten covering roughly 14%. This material consisted of CD4+ T cells from blood, cultured in vitro, taken after SARS-CoV-2 vaccination. The origin of the receptors is a human donor who had recovered from COVID-19.

This clonotype is deemed medium-sized (0.01 to 0.1%). The genes are TRBV6-2 or TRBV6-3 and TRBJ2-3; TRBD2 matches at 7 bases. The CDR3 extends over 16 amino acids. Germline V gives CDR1 MNHEY, CDR2 SVGEGT. V lost 6 bases, J lost 6 bases, and 15 bases stayed unmatched. As DNA, the CDR3 is TGTGCCAGCAGGAGCGTTTTCAAGCGGGGCGGGGATACGCAGTATTTT. Its translation is CASRSVFKRGGDTQYF.

A few counts support this clonotype. This chain connects TRBV6-4 to TRBJ1-6, with D possibly being TRBD1 (6 bases). The length of the CDR3 is 13 residues. The germline V and J ends were trimmed by 0 bases and 13 bases, with 10 bases remaining between them. Per germline, CDR1 MRHNA and CDR2 SNTAGT. The CDR3 loop is CASSDSPGEPLHF. The CDR3 DNA sequence: TGTGCCAGCAGTGACTCGCCAGGGGAGCCCCTCCACTTT.

This clonotype is judged large. The chain has TRBV7-2 and TRBJ1-1, with 8 bases matching TRBD1. The CDR3 loop spans 15 amino acids. Unmatched junction bases numbered 6, after V lost 2 bases and J lost 4 bases. Germline CDR1 and CDR2: SGHTA and FQGNSA. The CDR3 is CASSLQGAWITEAFF. CDR3 nucleotides: TGTGCCAGCAGCTTACAGGGGGCTTGGATCACTGAAGCTTTCTTT. The complete variable domain, with remaining parts taken from reference TRBV7-2 and TRBJ1-1, reads GAGVSQSPSNKVTEKGKDVELRCDPISGHTALYWYRQSLGQGLEFLIYFQGNSAPDKSGLPSDRFSAERTGGSVSTLTIQRTQQEDSAVYLCASSLQGAWITEAFFGQGTRLTVV.

There are a few counts of this clonotype. V usage is TRBV28 and J usage is TRBJ2-7; TRBD2 matches at 9 bases. CDR3 length: 20 amino acids. Germline V gene sequence: CDR1 MDHEN, CDR2 SYDVKM. Trimming removed 3 bases from V and 0 bases from J; junction bases left unmatched: 18. Here the CDR3 reads CASSFNPGLAGKLLSYEQYF. The CDR3 DNA is TGTGCCAGCAGTTTTAATCCTGGGCTAGCGGGAAAACTTCTCTCCTACGAGCAGTACTTC.

This clonotype was counted only a few times. The rearrangement links TRBV10-1 to TRBJ2-2, with 9 bases matching TRBD2. The CDR3 has 14 amino acids. Per germline, CDR1 WNHNN and CDR2 SYGVQD (reference sequence). The trim removed 6 bases at V and 4 bases at J, leaving 3 bases unmatched. CDR3 DNA: TGCGCCAGCAGAGCGGGAGGCGGCACCGGGGAGCTGTTTTTT. Protein sequence: CASRAGGGTGELFF.

The rearrangement uses TRBV2 and TRBJ2-7; tentatively, D is TRBD2 (6 bases). From germline, CDR1 is SNHLY and CDR2 FYNNEI. The CDR3 length is 13 residues. V was pared by 6 bases and J by 6 bases, with 15 bases between. The CDR3: CASSGRGEGEQYF. CDR3 coding DNA: TGTGCCAGCAGCGGGAGAGGTGAGGGCGAGCAGTACTTC.

The genes are TRBV6-5 and TRBJ2-2, with D possibly TRBD1 on 6 matching bases. This CDR3 is built from 15 residues. CDR1 MNHEY and CDR2 SVGAGI come from the germline V gene. V lost 3 bases, J lost 4 bases, and 12 bases lay in between. CDR3 residues: CASSYGSGATGELFF. CDR3 nucleotide sequence: TGTGCCAGCAGTTATGGGTCAGGGGCCACCGGGGAGCTGTTTTTT.

Sample share makes this clonotype medium-sized. CDR3 in DNA: TGCAGTGCTGGCCAAGGATTGGTCACCGGGGAGCTGTTTTTT. Translation gives CSAGQGLVTGELFF. This rearrangement joins TRBV20-1 to TRBJ2-2, with unresolved D. Germline values: CDR1 DFQATT, CDR2 SNEGSKA (reference sequence). The CDR3 length is 14 residues. V shed 5 bases and J shed 4 bases, with 14 bases lying between them.

In this sample, this clonotype turned up a few times. The rearrangement joins TRBV15 to TRBJ2-3; TRBD2 is a possible D gene (6 bases). Trimming shortened V by 3 bases and J by 3 bases, and 7 bases separated the two germline ends. The V gene's germline CDR1 is LNHNV and CDR2 YYDKDF (reference sequence). This CDR3 comprises 13 residues. The CDR3 region is CATSRTSTDTQYF. The CDR3 nucleotides are TGTGCCACCAGCAGGACTAGTACAGATACGCAGTATTTT.

This chain links TRBV6-2 or TRBV6-3 with TRBJ1-1; maybe TRBD1 (6 bases). This CDR3 comprises 16 residues. The V end lost 10 bases, the J end lost 5 bases, and 26 bases lay between the germline ends. In germline, CDR1 is MNHEY, CDR2 SVGEGT. The CDR3 DNA reads as TGTGCCATCCGACTAAGTCTAACAGGGTCGGGGACTGAAGCTTTCTTT. Protein: CAIRLSLTGSGTEAFF.

This clonotype was observed once. V is TRBV29-1 and J is TRBJ2-2, with D hard to call. Germline CDR1 and CDR2: SQVTM and ANQGSEA. The CDR3 sequence is 13 residues long. The V gene lost 4 bases and the J gene lost 9 bases, with 15 bases spanning the gap. For the CDR3, the DNA is TGCAGCGTTGGCCTAGTTGATAAGAGGGAGCTGTTTTTT. Protein: CSVGLVDKRELFF.

CDR3 sequence: CSARTSSYEQYF. The DNA for the CDR3 is TGCAGCGCCAGGACCTCCTCCTACGAGCAGTACTTC. The chain uses TRBV29-1 and TRBJ2-7; D remains unclear. The V end was cut by 7 bases, the J end by 0 bases, with 10 bases between. Per the germline V gene, CDR1 is SQVTM and CDR2 is ANQGSEA. CDR3 length: 12 residues.

Relative to its sample, this clonotype is medium-sized (0.01 to 0.1%). The chain is built from TRBV6-1 and TRBJ2-5; possible D gene TRBD2, 6 bases. V lost 7 bases to trimming and J lost 4 bases, with 22 bases between them. The germline V gene has CDR1 MNHNS and CDR2 SASEGT. This CDR3 spans 16 amino acids. In DNA form, the CDR3 reads TGTGCCAGCACAACCGAAAGGGGAGGCAGACGAGAGACCCAGTACTTC. It encodes CASTTERGGRRETQYF.

This clonotype was detected a few times. Relative to the germline gene, one junction end is altered; a read error may explain this. The chain uses TRBV28 and TRBJ2-7; 12 bases are a match to TRBD2. Germline V gives CDR1 MDHEN, CDR2 SYDVKM. The CDR3 consists of 16 residues. The DNA for the CDR3 is TGTGCCAGCAGTAGTACTAGCGGGGGGTGGGGGGCCGAGCAGTATTTC. It specifies CASSSTSGGWGAEQYF.